This T cell receptor beta chain was retrieved from a study of T cells in Graves' hyperthyroidism and ophthalmopathy. The CDR3 is 14 residues long. The V gene lost 4 bases and the J gene lost 5 bases, with 12 bases spanning the gap. Germline-derived CDR1 and CDR2 are MNHNS and SASEGT. Study-wide points: From stable hyperthyroidism, ophthalmopathy was separated by a 13 V-J model. Expanded thyroid clonotypes (above 0.001) were mostly also found in blood.

This clonotype came up many times. Antigen unknown. Based on clinical symptoms, serum thyroxine and TRAb, thyroid ultrasound and orbital computed tomography, diagnoses were reached. Amplified TCR beta CDR3 regions derived from RNA transcripts. The TCR CDR3 was amplified in a first-round RT-PCR using the HTBI primer set. In TCRdb, the multiplex PCR reads were re-called with MiXCR into one record per CDR3 protein. The sample includes approximately 690,000 distinct CDR3 sequences, about 14% seen only once; the top ten take under 15%. The sequenced material came from blood. V is TRBV6-1 and J is TRBJ1-5; D ambiguous. This TCR was sampled from a woman aged 45-65 years with Graves' ophthalmopathy. The CDR3 DNA is TGTGCCAGCAGTGCTAAGAGAACGTATCAGCCCCAGCATTTT. Translated: CASSAKRTYQPQHF.